Each of the 9 T cell receptor beta chains below was sequenced from the same sample in a study of blood T cells in healthy people across ages. Using a J-beta primer mix together with a sample-barcoded 5' primer, a second PCR was run for about 6 to 12 cycles. TCRdb ran MiXCR on the 5' RACE reads and lists one entry per CDR3 protein. The sample has about 1,400,000 distinct CDR3 sequences; approximately 40% are singletons. The sample taken for sequencing was blood. These TCRs come from a woman aged 18-29 years in good health.

This clonotype appeared a few times. CDR3 residues: CASTYRLGNNEQFF. In DNA, the CDR3 is TGTGCCAGCACCTACCGGCTGGGGAATAATGAGCAGTTCTTC. This chain connects TRBV6-5 to TRBJ2-1; D gene uncertain. The germline V and J ends were trimmed by 7 bases and 7 bases, with 17 bases remaining between them. Per the germline V gene, CDR1 is MNHEY and CDR2 is SVGAGI. This CDR3 has 14 residues.

In this sample, this clonotype turned up a few times. This chain links TRBV6-6 with TRBJ2-1; D is possibly TRBD1 or TRBD2 (6 bases each). V lost 0 bases and J lost 7, with 16 bases in between. Germline V CDR1 and CDR2: MNHNY, SVGAGI (reference sequence). This CDR3 is 16 amino acids long. As DNA, the CDR3 is TGTGCCAGCAGTTACTCTACCCAGGGGAGGTCGAATGAGCAGTTCTTC. This codes for CASSYSTQGRSNEQFF.

In this sample, this clonotype turned up once. The chain links TRBV20-1 to TRBJ2-1, with D possibly matching TRBD2 (5 bases). This CDR3 spans 16 amino acids. Germline CDR1 is DFQATT and CDR2 is SNEGSKA (reference sequence). The V and J ends lost 3 bases and 6 bases respectively, with 21 bases between them. CDR3 amino acids: CSASNYGGGRPNEQFF. CDR3 DNA: TGCAGTGCTAGTAATTACGGCGGCGGGCGCCCCAATGAGCAGTTCTTC.

The chain combines TRBV27 with TRBJ1-5; D gene unclear. The V gene lost 6 bases and the J gene lost 1 base, with 19 bases spanning the gap. In germline, CDR1 is MNHEY, CDR2 SMNVEV (reference sequence). The CDR3 has 17 amino acids. Here the CDR3 DNA reads TGTGCCAGCAGCAAGGACCGTCCGATTGTCAGCAATCAGCCCCAGCATTTT. Translating gives CASSKDRPIVSNQPQHF.

This clonotype was found once. This chain joins TRBV9 and TRBJ2-1; unclear D gene. The DNA end lines up better with TRBJ2-7; the J call may be wrong. Germline loops: CDR1 SGDLS, CDR2 YYNGEE. The CDR3 loop spans 15 amino acids. The CDR3 sequence: CASSVRLATYNEQYF. For the CDR3, the DNA is TGTGCCAGCAGCGTCCGTCTGGCGACCTACAATGAGCAGTACTTC.

The V gene is TRBV3-1, the J gene TRBJ2-5, with a possible D match to TRBD1 (6 bases). V was clipped by 3 bases and J by 11 bases, with 16 bases between them. CDR1 LGHDT and CDR2 YNNKEL come from the germline V gene (reference sequence). The CDR3 has 13 amino acids. Here the CDR3 reads CASSQGAHGFQYF. The CDR3 DNA sequence: TGTGCCAGCAGCCAGGGGGCTCACGGTTTTCAGTACTTC.

The chain combines TRBV20-1 with TRBJ2-5, with TRBD2 identical over 7 bases. Matching the DNA end better, TRBJ2-1 makes the J call doubtful. The CDR3 is 15 residues long. Germline V gives CDR1 DFQATT, CDR2 SNEGSKA (reference sequence). Written as DNA, the CDR3 is TGCAGTGCTAGAGTCGGGAGGCAGTACCAAGAGACCCAGTTCTTC. Its translation: CSARVGRQYQETQFF.

This clonotype was seen a few times. The chain combines TRBV7-2 with TRBJ2-3, with TRBD2 matching over 9 bases. V gave up 7 bases and J gave up 4 bases; unmatched junction bases: 9. The CDR3 loop spans 15 amino acids. CDR1 SGHTA and CDR2 FQGNSA come from the germline V gene. The CDR3 is CASTLRLAAPDTQYF. The CDR3 bases are TGTGCCAGCACCCTTAGACTAGCGGCCCCAGATACGCAGTATTTT.

V is TRBV27 and J is TRBJ1-3; D uncertain. Germline CDR1 is MNHEY and CDR2 is SMNVEV (reference sequence). The CDR3 is 14 residues long. V was cut by 5 bases and J by 4 bases, with 12 bases left in between. The CDR3 sequence is CASSPVVPGNTIYF. The CDR3, as DNA: TGTGCCAGCAGTCCGGTAGTGCCCGGAAACACCATATATTTT.